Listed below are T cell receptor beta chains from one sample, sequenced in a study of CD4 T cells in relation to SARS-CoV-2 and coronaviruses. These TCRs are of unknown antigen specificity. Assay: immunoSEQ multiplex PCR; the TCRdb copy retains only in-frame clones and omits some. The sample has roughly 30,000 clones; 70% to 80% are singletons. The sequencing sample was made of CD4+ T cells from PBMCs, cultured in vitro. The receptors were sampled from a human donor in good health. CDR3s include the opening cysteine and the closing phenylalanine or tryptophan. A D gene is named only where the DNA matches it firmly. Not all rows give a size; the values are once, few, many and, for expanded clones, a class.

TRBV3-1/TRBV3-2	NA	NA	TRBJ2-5	TGTGCCAGCAGCCAAGATGGGGGGACCCAAGAGACCCAGTACTTC	CASSQDGGTQETQYF
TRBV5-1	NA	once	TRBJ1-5	TGCGCCAGCAGCTTGGTGCAGGGGAATCAGCCCCAGCATTTT	CASSLVQGNQPQHF
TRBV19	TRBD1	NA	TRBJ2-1	TGTGCCAGTAGTATAACAGGGGTCATGGGGGATGAGCAGTTCTTC	CASSITGVMGDEQFF
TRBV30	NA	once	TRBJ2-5	TGTGCCTGGAGTACCACAGGGACCGGGACCCAGTACTTC	CAWSTTGTGTQYF
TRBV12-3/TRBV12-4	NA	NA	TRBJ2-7	TGTGCCAGCAGTTTTGGAGCTTCCTACGAGCAGTACTTC	CASSFGASYEQYF
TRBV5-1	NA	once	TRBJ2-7	TGCGCCAGCAGCTTAGAGGGGATCTCCTACGAGCAGTACTTC	CASSLEGISYEQYF
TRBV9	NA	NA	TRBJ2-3	TGTGCCAGCAGCGTAGGCGCATCACTCTACACAGATACGCAGTATTTT	CASSVGASLYTDTQYF
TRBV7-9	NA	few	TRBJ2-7	TGTGCCAGCAGCTTCAGTCAATCCTACGAGCAGTACTTC	CASSFSQSYEQYF
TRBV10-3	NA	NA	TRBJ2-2	TGTGCCATCAGTGGGACTCAAAAGGCGACCGGGGAGCTGTTTTTT	CAISGTQKATGELFF
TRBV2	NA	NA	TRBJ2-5	TGTGCCAGCAGTGAACAGGGTATTGAGACCCAGTACTTC	CASSEQGIETQYF
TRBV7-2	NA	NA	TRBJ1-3	TGTGCCAGCAGCGTTAATAGAAACACCATATATTTT	CASSVNRNTIYF
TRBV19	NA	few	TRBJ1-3	TGTGCCAGCCAACAGGGAGATATCAGTTCTGGAAACACCATATATTTT	CASQQGDISSGNTIYF
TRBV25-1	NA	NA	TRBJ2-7	TGTGCCAGCAGTGCCGAGGAGTCGGACCCCCTCTCCTACGAGCAGTACTTC	CASSAEESDPLSYEQYF
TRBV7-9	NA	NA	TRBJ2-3	TGTGCCAGCACCCTTTCCACAGGGCCCACAGATACGCAGTATTTT	CASTLSTGPTDTQYF
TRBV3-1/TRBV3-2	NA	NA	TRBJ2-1	TGTGCCAGCAGCCAAAGTTTAGCCCCCTACAATGAGCAGTTCTTC	CASSQSLAPYNEQFF
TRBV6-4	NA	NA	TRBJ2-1	TGTGCCAGCGCCGGAGGGGGGGGTTCAGGGAATGAGCAGTTCTTC	CASAGGGGSGNEQFF
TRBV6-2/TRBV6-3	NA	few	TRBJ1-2	TGTGCCAGCAGGCCTTACAGGGACGGCTATGGCTACACCTTC	CASRPYRDGYGYTF
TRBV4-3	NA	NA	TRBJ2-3	TGCGCCAGCAGCCAAGAAGCATCGGGCCGTTATCGCACAGATACGCAGTATTTT	CASSQEASGRYRTDTQYF
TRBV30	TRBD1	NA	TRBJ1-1	TGTGCCGGGGGACAGGGGACGAACACTGAAGCTTTCTTT	CAGGQGTNTEAFF
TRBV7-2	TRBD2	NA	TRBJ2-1	TGTGCCAGCAGCTTAGTTGGCGGGAGGAACAATGAGCAGTTCTTC	CASSLVGGRNNEQFF
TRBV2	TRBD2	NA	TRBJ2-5	TGTGCCAGCAGTCAGGGGCCAAGGACTAGCGGAAAAGAGACCCAGTACTTC	CASSQGPRTSGKETQYF
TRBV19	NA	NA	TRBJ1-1	TGTGCCACAGGGGAAGGACTGAACACTGAAGCTTTCTTT	CATGEGLNTEAFF
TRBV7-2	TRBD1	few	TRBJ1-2	TGTGCCAGCAGCGCCTCGACAGGGTCTACCTATGGCTACACCTTC	CASSASTGSTYGYTF
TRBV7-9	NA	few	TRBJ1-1	TGTGCCAGCAGCTTGGGACGGATGAACACTGAAGCTTTCTTT	CASSLGRMNTEAFF
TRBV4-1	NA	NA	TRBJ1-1	TGCGCCAGCAGCCAAGTCATTATGATCACTGAAGCTTTCTTT	CASSQVIMITEAFF
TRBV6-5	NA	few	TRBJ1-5	TGTGCCAGCAGTTACTCTCGGGACAACAATCAGCCCCAGCATTTT	CASSYSRDNNQPQHF
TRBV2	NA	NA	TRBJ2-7	TGTGCCAGCAGTATAAGACAGGCCAACTACGAGCAGTACTTC	CASSIRQANYEQYF
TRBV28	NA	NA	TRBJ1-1	TGTGCCAGCAGACCCCCACGGGGGTTTAGTCGTGAAGCTTTCTTT	CASRPPRGFSREAFF
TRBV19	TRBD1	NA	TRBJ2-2	TGTGCCAGTACCAAGTGGGAGACAGGGGACACCGGGGAGCTGTTTTTT	CASTKWETGDTGELFF
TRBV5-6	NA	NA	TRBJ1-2	TGTGCCAGCAGCTCCGGACAGCCGTATGGCTACACCTTC	CASSSGQPYGYTF
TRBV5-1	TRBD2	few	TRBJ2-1	TGCGCCAGCAGGGCAAGCGGGGGGAGCTCCTACAATGAGCAGTTCTTC	CASRASGGSSYNEQFF
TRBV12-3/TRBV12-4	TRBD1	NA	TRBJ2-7	TGTGCCAGCAGTTTCCAGGGGGCGTACGAGCAGTACTTC	CASSFQGAYEQYF
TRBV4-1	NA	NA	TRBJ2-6	TGCGCCAGCAGCCAAGGACCGGGTGGGGCCAACGTCCTGACTTTC	CASSQGPGGANVLTF
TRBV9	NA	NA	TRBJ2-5	TGTGCCAGCAGCGTAGCTAGCAGCGGCCAAGAGACCCAGTACTTC	CASSVASSGQETQYF
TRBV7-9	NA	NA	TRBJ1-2	TGTGCCAGCAGCTTGCAGGGGTATGGCTACACCTTC	CASSLQGYGYTF
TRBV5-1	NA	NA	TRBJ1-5	TGCGCCAGCAGCGGTGGCCCAACAAATCAGCCCCAGCATTTT	CASSGGPTNQPQHF
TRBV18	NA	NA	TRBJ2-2	TGTGCCAGCTCACTAACCTCGCCGAACACCGGGGAGCTGTTTTTT	CASSLTSPNTGELFF
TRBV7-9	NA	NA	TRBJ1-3	TGTGCCAGCAGCTTCCAGGGAAATAGTGGAAACACCATATATTTT	CASSFQGNSGNTIYF
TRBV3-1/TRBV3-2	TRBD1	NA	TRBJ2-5	TGTGCCAGCAGCTACGGGACAGGCAAAGAGACCCAGTACTTC	CASSYGTGKETQYF
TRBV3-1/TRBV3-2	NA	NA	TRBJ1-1	TGTGCCAGCAGCCAAGTTAGGCAGTGGGGTGAAGCTTTCTTT	CASSQVRQWGEAFF
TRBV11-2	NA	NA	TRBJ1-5	TGTGCCAGCAGCTACGGGGGAGGGCAGCCCCAGCATTTT	CASSYGGGQPQHF
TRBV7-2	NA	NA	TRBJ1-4	TGTGCCAGCAGCCCCCAGAGGGGGGATGAAAAACTGTTTTTT	CASSPQRGDEKLFF
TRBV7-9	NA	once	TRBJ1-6	TGTGCCAGCAGCAAGAGGGGTTATGAAGGAAATTCACCCCTCCACTTT	CASSKRGYEGNSPLHF
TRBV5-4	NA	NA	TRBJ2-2	TGTGCCAGCAGCGGAATACCCGCGAACACCGGGGAGCTGTTTTTT	CASSGIPANTGELFF
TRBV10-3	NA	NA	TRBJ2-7	TGTGCCATCAGCCACGTACAGGGGAGGGACGAGCAGTACTTC	CAISHVQGRDEQYF
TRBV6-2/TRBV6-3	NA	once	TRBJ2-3	TGTGCCAGCAGTTATGGCGACCCCAGCACAGATACGCAGTATTTT	CASSYGDPSTDTQYF
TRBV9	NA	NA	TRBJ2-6	TGTGCCAGCAGCGTAGCCCTCTCTGGGGCCAACGTCCTGACTTTC	CASSVALSGANVLTF
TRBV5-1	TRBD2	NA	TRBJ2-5	TGCGCCAGCAGCCCGGAAGCCCAAGCGGGGGGGCGAGAGACCCAGTACTTC	CASSPEAQAGGRETQYF
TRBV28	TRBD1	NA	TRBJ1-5	TGTGCCAGCAGTTTTGGGACAGGCCTGGGACGGCCCCAGCATTTT	CASSFGTGLGRPQHF
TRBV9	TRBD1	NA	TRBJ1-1	TGTGCCAGCAGCCGAGAAGGACAGGGGGTAAAAGCTTTCTTT	CASSREGQGVKAFF
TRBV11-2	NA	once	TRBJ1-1	TGTGCCAGCAGCTTAGTAGACACGAGGGGTGAAGCTTTCTTT	CASSLVDTRGEAFF
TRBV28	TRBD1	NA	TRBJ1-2	TGTGCCAGCAGCCTCGGAGACAGGGGTCATGGCTACACCTTC	CASSLGDRGHGYTF
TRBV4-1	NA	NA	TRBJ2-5	TGCGCCAGCAGCCAATGGGCCCAAGAGACCCAGTACTTC	CASSQWAQETQYF
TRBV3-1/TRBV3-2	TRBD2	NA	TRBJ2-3	TGTGCCAGCAGCCCATACGGTAGCGGGAATGTAGATACGCAGTATTTT	CASSPYGSGNVDTQYF
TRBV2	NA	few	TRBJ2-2	TGTGCCAGCAAAGCCGGGGAGCTGTTTTTT	CASKAGELFF
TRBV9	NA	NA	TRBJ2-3	TGTGCCAGCAGCGTAGGGGTGGGGGTCTACACAGATACGCAGTATTTT	CASSVGVGVYTDTQYF
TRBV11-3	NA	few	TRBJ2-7	TGTGCCAGCAGCTTAAACCAGAACTCCTACGAGCAGTACTTC	CASSLNQNSYEQYF